The present entry profiles one T cell receptor beta chain with its context. TCRdb's copy holds only in-frame clones and misses some; the assay was immunoSEQ multiplex PCR. The table has more than 65,000 clones, 95% to 98% seen once. This sample is part of a study of technical replicates of blood from a handful of donors. The V end lost 0 bases, the J end lost 0 bases, and 12 bases lay between the germline ends. The CDR3 runs to 16 residues. The germline gives CDR1 SGHRS, CDR2 YFSETQ. The TCR originated in a human donor in good health. Sample: T cells isolated from PBMCs. This chain links TRBV5-1 with TRBJ1-1, with a possible D match to TRBD1 (6 bases). The CDR3: CASSLGGTLLNTEAFF. The CDR3 DNA reads as TGCGCCAGCAGCTTGGGGGGGACACTATTGAACACTGAAGCTTTCTTT.